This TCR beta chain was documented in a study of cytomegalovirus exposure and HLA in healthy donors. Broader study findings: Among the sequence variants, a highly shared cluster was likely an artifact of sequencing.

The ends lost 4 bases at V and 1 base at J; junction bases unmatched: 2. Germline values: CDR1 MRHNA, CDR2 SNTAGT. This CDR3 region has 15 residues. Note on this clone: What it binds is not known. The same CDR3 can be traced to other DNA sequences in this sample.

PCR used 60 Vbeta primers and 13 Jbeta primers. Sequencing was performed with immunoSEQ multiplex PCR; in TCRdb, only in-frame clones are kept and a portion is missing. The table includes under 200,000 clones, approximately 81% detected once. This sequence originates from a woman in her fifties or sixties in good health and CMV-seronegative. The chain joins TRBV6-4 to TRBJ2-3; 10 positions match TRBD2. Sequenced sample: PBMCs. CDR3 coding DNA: TGTGCCAGCAGTGCTGGGACTAGCGGCACAGATACGCAGTATTTT. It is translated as CASSAGTSGTDTQYF.